Below, 12 T cell receptor beta chains from the same sample are listed, as sequenced in a study of shared T cell receptors in the human thymus. Only in-frame clones appear in the TCRdb table, and some are missing; sequencing was by immunoSEQ multiplex PCR. Of some 700,000 clones listed, 75% to 90% are singletons. Another study also made use of these data, one on human thymus T cells.

Sequencing was carried out using thymocytes. These receptors were collected from a girl in the first two years of life with a congenital heart defect.

J is TRBJ2-5 and V is TRBV9; the D gene is possibly TRBD1 (7 bases). CDR3 size: 16 residues. Germline loops: CDR1 SGDLS, CDR2 YYNGEE. Trimming cost V 2 bases and J 5 bases, with 19 bases left between them. CDR3 DNA sequence: TGTGCCAGCAGCGTGGGACCGTTCAGGGGGGACGAGACCCAGTACTTC. Protein: CASSVGPFRGDETQYF.

The chain employs TRBV11-1 and TRBJ2-1; TRBD2 matches at 12 bases. The CDR3 contains 17 residues. The germline V gene has CDR1 SGHAT and CDR2 FQDESV (reference sequence). V shed 5 bases and J 5 bases; nucleotides not matched to a gene: 10. CDR3 sequence reads: CASSTPGTSGPHNEQFF. CDR3 bases: TGTGCCAGCAGCACACCCGGGACTAGCGGGCCCCACAATGAGCAGTTCTTC.

The J gene is TRBJ2-7, the V gene TRBV6-5, with a tentative D call TRBD1 (6 bases). This CDR3 comprises 15 residues. Germline V CDR1 and CDR2: MNHEY, SVGAGI. Deletions cut 5 bases from V and 1 base from J, with 15 bases between. The CDR3 reads CASSKSDRPSYEQYF. CDR3 coding DNA: TGTGCCAGCAGTAAATCAGACAGGCCTTCCTACGAGCAGTACTTC.

This clone was recorded a few times. The CDR3 coding sequence is TGTGCCAGCAGCTTGGCCAGGGCCACATCCTACGAGCAGTACTTC. Amino acid sequence: CASSLARATSYEQYF. This chain links TRBV5-6 with TRBJ2-7, with a tentative D call TRBD1 (5 bases). Trimming removed 0 bases at V and 1 base at J, with 11 bases between. Germline lookup yields CDR1 SGHDT and CDR2 YYEEEE. The CDR3 runs 15 residues.

The CDR3 loop reads CASSTLTRRGDNEQFF. CDR3 bases: TGTGCCAGCAGCACCTTAACACGGAGGGGCGACAATGAGCAGTTCTTC. The rearrangement links TRBV13 to TRBJ2-1, with a tentative D call TRBD2 (6 bases). The CDR3 totals 16 residues. Germline CDR1 reads PRHDT; CDR2 reads FYEKMQ (reference sequence). V lost 5 bases, J lost 5 bases, and 19 bases lay in between.

The V and J genes are TRBV9 and TRBJ2-3; 7 nucleotides line up with TRBD2. This CDR3 comprises 15 residues. V lost 6 bases and J lost 3; bases outside the gene matches: 10. Germline CDR1 reads SGDLS; CDR2 reads YYNGEE. CDR3 protein: CASNKGRGLTDTQYF. The CDR3 DNA sequence: TGTGCCAGCAACAAGGGGAGGGGATTGACAGATACGCAGTATTTT.

The J gene is TRBJ1-5, the V gene TRBV27; unclear D gene. The germline V gene has CDR1 MNHEY and CDR2 SMNVEV (reference sequence). This CDR3 region has 16 residues. V was cut by 10 bases and J by 0 bases, with 19 bases left in between. Here the CDR3 reads CATSSKGGGSNQPQHF. DNA for the CDR3: TGTGCCACCTCTAGCAAGGGAGGTGGTAGCAATCAGCCCCAGCATTTT.

The rearrangement joins TRBV7-9 to TRBJ1-2; weak D call: TRBD1 (5 bases). The CDR3 is 15 amino acids. CDR1 and CDR2 (germline): SEHNR, FQNEAQ (reference sequence). The V and J ends lost 1 base and 4 bases respectively, with 13 bases between them. CDR3: CASSLELQGGYGYTF. The CDR3 DNA is TGTGCCAGCAGCTTAGAACTCCAGGGAGGCTATGGCTACACCTTC.

The chain couples TRBV15 to TRBJ1-5, with D possibly matching TRBD1 (6 bases). Germline CDR1 and CDR2: LNHNV and YYDKDF (reference sequence). Deletions cut 4 bases from V and 7 bases from J, with 14 bases between. This CDR3 is built from 14 residues. The CDR3 loop is CATSTTGSGQPQHF. CDR3 nucleotides: TGTGCCACCAGCACCACAGGGTCGGGGCAGCCCCAGCATTTT.

This clone has a handful of counts. The J gene is TRBJ1-1, the V gene TRBV6-6; no clear D gene. The CDR3 runs 16 residues. Trimming took 4 bases from V and 0 from J, leaving 15 bases between them. Germline-derived CDR1 and CDR2 are MNHNY and SVGAGI (reference sequence). The CDR3 loop is CASSFYSRHMNTEAFF. CDR3 nucleotide sequence: TGTGCCAGCAGTTTTTATAGCCGTCACATGAACACTGAAGCTTTCTTT.

V usage is TRBV11-2 and J usage is TRBJ2-3; a possible D gene is TRBD2 (6 bases). CDR1 is SGHAT, CDR2 FQNNGV, per germline. This CDR3 comprises 17 residues. Trimming stripped 4 bases from V and 0 bases from J, with 17 bases between. The CDR3 coding sequence is TGTGCCAGCAGCTCGTTTAACAGGAGGGTTAGCACAGATACGCAGTATTTT. The encoded protein is CASSSFNRRVSTDTQYF.

The chain couples TRBV7-9 to TRBJ1-2; possible D gene TRBD1, 5 bases. V was trimmed by 6 bases and J by 8 bases, leaving 25 bases between them. There are 16 residues in the CDR3. CDR1 is SEHNR and CDR2 is FQNEAQ in the germline V gene (reference sequence). In DNA form, the CDR3 reads TGTGCCAGCAGTATGGCGGGGGGGACGGAGAGTGGAGGCTACACCTTC. It yields the protein CASSMAGGTESGGYTF.